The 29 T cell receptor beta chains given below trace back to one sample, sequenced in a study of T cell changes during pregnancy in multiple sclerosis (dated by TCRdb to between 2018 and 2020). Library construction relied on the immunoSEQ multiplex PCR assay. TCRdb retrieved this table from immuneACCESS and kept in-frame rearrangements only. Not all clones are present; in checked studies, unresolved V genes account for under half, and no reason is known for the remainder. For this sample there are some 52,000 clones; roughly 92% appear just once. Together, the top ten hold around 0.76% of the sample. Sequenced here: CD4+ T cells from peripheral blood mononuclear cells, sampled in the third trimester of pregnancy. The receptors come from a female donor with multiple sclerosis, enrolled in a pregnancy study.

This CDR3 is CASSGVGFQGTHTYEQYF. In DNA form, the CDR3 reads TGTGCCAGCAGTGGGGTGGGGTTTCAGGGGACCCATACCTACGAGCAGTACTTC. The V and J genes are TRBV28 and TRBJ2-7, with a weak D call TRBD1 (6 bases). Germline V gene data show CDR1 as MDHEN and CDR2 as SYDVKM. V lost 5 bases and J lost 2, with 25 bases in between. The CDR3 extends over 18 amino acids.

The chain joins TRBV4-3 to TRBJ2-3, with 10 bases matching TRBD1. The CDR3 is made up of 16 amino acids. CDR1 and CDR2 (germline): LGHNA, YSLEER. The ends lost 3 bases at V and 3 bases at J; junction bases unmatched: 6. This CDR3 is CASSQGDRGGTDTQYF. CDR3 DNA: TGCGCCAGCAGCCAGGGGGACAGGGGCGGGACAGATACGCAGTATTTT.

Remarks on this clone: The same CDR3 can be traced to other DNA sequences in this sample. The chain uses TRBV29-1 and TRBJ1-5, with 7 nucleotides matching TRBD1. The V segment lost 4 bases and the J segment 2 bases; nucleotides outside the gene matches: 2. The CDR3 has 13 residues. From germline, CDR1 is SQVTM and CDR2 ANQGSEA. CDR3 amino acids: CSVGQGGNQPQHF. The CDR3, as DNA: TGCAGCGTTGGACAGGGAGGCAATCAGCCCCAGCATTTT.

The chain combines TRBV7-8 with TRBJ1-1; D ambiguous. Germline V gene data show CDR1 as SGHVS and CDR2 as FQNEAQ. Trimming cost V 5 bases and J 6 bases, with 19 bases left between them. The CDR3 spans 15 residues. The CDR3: CASSHRRVSGAEAFF. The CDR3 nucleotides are TGTGCCAGCAGCCATAGGCGGGTCTCGGGTGCTGAAGCTTTCTTT.

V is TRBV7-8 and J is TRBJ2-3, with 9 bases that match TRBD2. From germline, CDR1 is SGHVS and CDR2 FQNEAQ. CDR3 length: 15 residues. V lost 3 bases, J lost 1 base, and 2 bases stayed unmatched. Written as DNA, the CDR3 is TGTGCCAGCAGCTTCTTAGCGGGGGGCACAGATACGCAGTATTTT. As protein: CASSFLAGGTDTQYF. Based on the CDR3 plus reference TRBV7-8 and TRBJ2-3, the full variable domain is GAGVSQSPRYKVAKRGQDVALRCDPISGHVSLFWYQQALGQGPEFLTYFQNEAQLDKSGLPSDRFFAERPEGSVSTLKIQRTQQEDSAVYLCASSFLAGGTDTQYFGPGTRLTVL.

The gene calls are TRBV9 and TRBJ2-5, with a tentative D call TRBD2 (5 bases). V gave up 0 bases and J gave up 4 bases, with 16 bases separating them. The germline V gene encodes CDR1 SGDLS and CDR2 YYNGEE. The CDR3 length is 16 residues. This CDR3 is CASSVGPSSMGETQYF. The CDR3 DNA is TGTGCCAGCAGCGTAGGGCCTAGCTCTATGGGAGAGACCCAGTACTTC. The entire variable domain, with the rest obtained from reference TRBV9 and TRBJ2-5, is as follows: DSGVTQTPKHLITATGQRVTLRCSPRSGDLSVYWYQQSLDQGLQFLIQYYNGEERAKGNILERFSAQQFPDLHSELNLSSLELGDSALYFCASSVGPSSMGETQYFGPGTRLLVL.

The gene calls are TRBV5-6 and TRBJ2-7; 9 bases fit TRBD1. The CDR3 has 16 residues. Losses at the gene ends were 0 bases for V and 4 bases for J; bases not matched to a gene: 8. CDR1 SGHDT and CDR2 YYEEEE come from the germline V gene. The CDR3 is CASSLGFGTGMYEQYF. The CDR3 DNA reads TGTGCCAGCAGCTTGGGGTTTGGGACAGGGATGTACGAGCAGTACTTC. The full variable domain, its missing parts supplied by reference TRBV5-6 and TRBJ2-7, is DAGVTQSPTHLIKTRGQQVTLRCSPKSGHDTVSWYQQALGQGPQFIFQYYEEEERQRGNFPDRFSGHQFPNYSSELNVNALLLGDSALYLCASSLGFGTGMYEQYFGPGTRLTVT.

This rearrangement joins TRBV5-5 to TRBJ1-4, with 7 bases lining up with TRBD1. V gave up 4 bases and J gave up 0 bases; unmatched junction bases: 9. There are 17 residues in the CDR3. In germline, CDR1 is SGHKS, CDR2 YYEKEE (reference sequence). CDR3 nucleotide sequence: TGTGCCAGCAGCCCTGACAGGGTTGGGGCAACTAATGAAAAACTGTTTTTT. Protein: CASSPDRVGATNEKLFF. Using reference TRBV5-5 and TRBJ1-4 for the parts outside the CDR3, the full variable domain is DAGVTQSPTHLIKTRGQQVTLRCSPISGHKSVSWYQQVLGQGPQFIFQYYEKEERGRGNFPDRFSARQFPNYSSELNVNALLLGDSALYLCASSPDRVGATNEKLFFGSGTQLSVL.

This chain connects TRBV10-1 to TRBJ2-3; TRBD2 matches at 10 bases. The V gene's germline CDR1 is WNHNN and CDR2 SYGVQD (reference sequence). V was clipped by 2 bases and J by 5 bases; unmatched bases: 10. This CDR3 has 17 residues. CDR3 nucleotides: TGCGCCAGCAGTGAGCGAGGACTAGCGGCAAAGGTAGATACGCAGTATTTT. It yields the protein CASSERGLAAKVDTQYF.

This CDR3 is CATSRSRGVGTDTQYF. CDR3 DNA sequence: TGTGCCACCAGCAGAAGTCGGGGGGTGGGCACAGATACGCAGTATTTT. J is TRBJ2-3 and V is TRBV15; 7 bases are a match to TRBD2. CDR1 and CDR2 (germline): LNHNV, YYDKDF (reference sequence). The junction had 6 bases not matched to a gene; V was cut back by 2 bases and J by 1 base. CDR3 length equals 16 residues.

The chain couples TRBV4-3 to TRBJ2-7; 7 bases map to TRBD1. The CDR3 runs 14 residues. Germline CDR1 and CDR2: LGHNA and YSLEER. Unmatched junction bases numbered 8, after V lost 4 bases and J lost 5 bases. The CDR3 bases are TGCGCCAGCAGCCCTCAGGGGGTTGCTAACGAGCAGTACTTC. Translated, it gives CASSPQGVANEQYF.

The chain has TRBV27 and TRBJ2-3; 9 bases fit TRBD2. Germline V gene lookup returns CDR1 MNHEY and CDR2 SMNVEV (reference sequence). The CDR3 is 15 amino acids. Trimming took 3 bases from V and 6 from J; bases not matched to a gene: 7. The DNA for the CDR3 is TGTGCCAGCAGTTTGAGTCTAGCGGGGCCGGATACGCAGTATTTT. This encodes CASSLSLAGPDTQYF.

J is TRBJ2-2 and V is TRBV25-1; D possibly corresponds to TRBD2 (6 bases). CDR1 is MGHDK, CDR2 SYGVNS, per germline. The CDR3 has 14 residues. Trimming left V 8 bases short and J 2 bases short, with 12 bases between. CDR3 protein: CASWGVGNTGELFF. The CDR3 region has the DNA TGTGCCAGCTGGGGGGTTGGTAACACCGGGGAGCTGTTTTTT.

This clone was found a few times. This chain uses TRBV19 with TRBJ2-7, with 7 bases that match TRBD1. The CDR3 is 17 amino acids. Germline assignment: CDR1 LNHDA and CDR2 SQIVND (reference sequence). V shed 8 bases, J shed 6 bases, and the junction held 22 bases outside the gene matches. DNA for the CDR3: TGTGCCAGTTCCCCGGGCAGGGGGTATGGTCATAAAGGCGAGCAGTACTTC. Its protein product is CASSPGRGYGHKGEQYF.

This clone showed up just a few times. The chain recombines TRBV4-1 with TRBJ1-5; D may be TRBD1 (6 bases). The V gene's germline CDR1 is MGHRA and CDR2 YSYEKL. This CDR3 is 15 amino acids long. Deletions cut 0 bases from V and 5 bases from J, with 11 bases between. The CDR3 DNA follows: TGCGCCAGCAGCCAAGATACAGGGATATATCAGCCCCAGCATTTT. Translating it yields CASSQDTGIYQPQHF.

In DNA form, the CDR3 reads TGTGCCAGCAGCTTGAGAGCCGGGGAGCTGTTTTTT. This sequence encodes CASSLRAGELFF. The chain is built from TRBV7-2 and TRBJ2-2; D remains unclear. The CDR3 runs 12 residues. Germline CDR1 and CDR2: SGHTA and FQGNSA. V dropped 3 bases and J dropped 6 bases, with 5 bases sitting between them.

The CDR3, as DNA: TGTGCCAGCTCACCACAGACAGGGATTTCCAGCTCCTACGAGCAGTACTTC. This codes for CASSPQTGISSSYEQYF. The rearrangement joins TRBV18 to TRBJ2-7; 7 nucleotides line up with TRBD1. CDR1 is KGHSH and CDR2 is LQKENI in the germline V gene. V was clipped by 1 base and J by 0 bases; unmatched bases: 9. This CDR3 is 17 amino acids long.

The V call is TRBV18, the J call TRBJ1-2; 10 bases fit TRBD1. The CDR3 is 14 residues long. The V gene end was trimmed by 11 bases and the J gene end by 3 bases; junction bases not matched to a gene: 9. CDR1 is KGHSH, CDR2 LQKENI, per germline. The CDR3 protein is CAGLRDRGDYGYTF. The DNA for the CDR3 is TGTGCCGGCCTCCGGGACAGGGGCGACTATGGCTACACCTTC.

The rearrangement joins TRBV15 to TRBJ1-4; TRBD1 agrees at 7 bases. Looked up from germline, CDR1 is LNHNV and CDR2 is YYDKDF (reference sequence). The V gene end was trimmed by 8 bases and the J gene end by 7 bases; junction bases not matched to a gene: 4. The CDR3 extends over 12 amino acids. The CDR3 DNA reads TGTGCCACCGGGACAGCCCTTGAAAAACTGTTTTTT. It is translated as CATGTALEKLFF.

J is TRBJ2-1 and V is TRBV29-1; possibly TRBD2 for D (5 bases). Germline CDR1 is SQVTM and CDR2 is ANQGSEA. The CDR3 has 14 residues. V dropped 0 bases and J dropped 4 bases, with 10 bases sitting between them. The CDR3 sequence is CSVEDRGTYNEQFF. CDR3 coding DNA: TGCAGCGTTGAAGATCGGGGAACTTACAATGAGCAGTTCTTC.

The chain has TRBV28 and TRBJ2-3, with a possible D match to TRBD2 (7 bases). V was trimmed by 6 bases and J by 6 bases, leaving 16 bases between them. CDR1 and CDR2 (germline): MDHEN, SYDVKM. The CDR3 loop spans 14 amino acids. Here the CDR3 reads CASSSRGASDTQYF. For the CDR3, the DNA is TGTGCCAGCAGCTCCCGGGGGGCATCCGATACGCAGTATTTT.

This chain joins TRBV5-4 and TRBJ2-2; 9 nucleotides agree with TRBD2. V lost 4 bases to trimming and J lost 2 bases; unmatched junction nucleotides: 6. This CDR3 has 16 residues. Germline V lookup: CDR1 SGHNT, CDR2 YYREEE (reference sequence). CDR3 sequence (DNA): TGTGCCAGCAGCCCTCAAGCGGGGGGCAACACCGGGGAGCTGTTTTTT. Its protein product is CASSPQAGGNTGELFF.

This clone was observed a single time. The CDR3 sequence is CASRTGINYGYTF. Written as DNA, the CDR3 is TGTGCCAGCAGGACGGGAATTAACTATGGCTACACCTTC. The chain uses TRBV5-5 and TRBJ1-2; D is unclear. The CDR3 runs to 13 residues. Looked up from germline, CDR1 is SGHKS and CDR2 is YYEKEE (reference sequence). The ends were cut back, 5 bases at V and 1 base at J, with 9 bases in the middle.

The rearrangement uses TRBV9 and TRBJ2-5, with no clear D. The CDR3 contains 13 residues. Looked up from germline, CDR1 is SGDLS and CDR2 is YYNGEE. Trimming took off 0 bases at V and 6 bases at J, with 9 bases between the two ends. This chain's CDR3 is CASSVGGVQTQYF. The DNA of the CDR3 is TGTGCCAGCAGCGTAGGCGGAGTCCAGACCCAGTACTTC.

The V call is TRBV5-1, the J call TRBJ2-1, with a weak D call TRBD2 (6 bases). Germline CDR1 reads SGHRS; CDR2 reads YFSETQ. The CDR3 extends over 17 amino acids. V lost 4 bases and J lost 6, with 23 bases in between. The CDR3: CASSILPRGFGGNEQFF. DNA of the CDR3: TGCGCCAGCAGCATACTTCCCCGAGGTTTCGGGGGCAATGAGCAGTTCTTC.

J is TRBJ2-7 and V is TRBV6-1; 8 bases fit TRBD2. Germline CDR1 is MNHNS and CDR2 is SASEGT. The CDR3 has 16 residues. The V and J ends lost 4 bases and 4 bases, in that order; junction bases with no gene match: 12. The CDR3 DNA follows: TGTGCCAGCAGTGCGGCAGCGGGGGCCGGATCATACGAGCAGTACTTC. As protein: CASSAAAGAGSYEQYF.

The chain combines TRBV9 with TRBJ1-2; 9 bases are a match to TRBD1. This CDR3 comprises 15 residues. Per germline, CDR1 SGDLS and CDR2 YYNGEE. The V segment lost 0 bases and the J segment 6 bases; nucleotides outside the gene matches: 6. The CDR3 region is CASSVASGQGDGYTF. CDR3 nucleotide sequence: TGTGCCAGCAGCGTAGCTTCGGGACAGGGTGATGGCTACACCTTC.

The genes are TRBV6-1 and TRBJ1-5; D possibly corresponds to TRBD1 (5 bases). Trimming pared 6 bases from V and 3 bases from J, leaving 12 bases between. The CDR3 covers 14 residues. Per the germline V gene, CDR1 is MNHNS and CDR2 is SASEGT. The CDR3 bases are TGTGCCAGCAGGCAGGGTAATAACAATCAGCCCCAGCATTTT. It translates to CASRQGNNNQPQHF.

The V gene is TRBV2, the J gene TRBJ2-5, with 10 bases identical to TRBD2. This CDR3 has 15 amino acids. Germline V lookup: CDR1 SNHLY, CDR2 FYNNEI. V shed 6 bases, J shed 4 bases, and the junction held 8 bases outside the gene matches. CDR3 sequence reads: CASSPDSGGGETQYF. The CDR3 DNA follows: TGTGCCAGCAGCCCGGACAGCGGGGGGGGAGAGACCCAGTACTTC.